The text below deals with one TCR beta chain. The data stem from a study of T cell repertoires in cytomegalovirus infection. TCRdb reprocessed the reads via MiXCR and lists one record per CDR3 protein. Of around 260,000 distinct CDR3 sequences in the sample, roughly 24% were seen once. The CDR3 length is 12 residues. Germline V gene sequence: CDR1 SQVTM, CDR2 ANQGSEA. Sequenced input: PBMCs. The TCR originated in a human donor in good health (CMV status not recorded). Some clones in this sample may be carry-over from other donors' samples. The gene calls are TRBV29-1 and TRBJ2-7, with 7 nucleotides matching TRBD1. The DNA of the CDR3 is TGCAACATCTCCGGGACAGCCTTTGAGCAGTACTTC. This codes for CNISGTAFEQYF.